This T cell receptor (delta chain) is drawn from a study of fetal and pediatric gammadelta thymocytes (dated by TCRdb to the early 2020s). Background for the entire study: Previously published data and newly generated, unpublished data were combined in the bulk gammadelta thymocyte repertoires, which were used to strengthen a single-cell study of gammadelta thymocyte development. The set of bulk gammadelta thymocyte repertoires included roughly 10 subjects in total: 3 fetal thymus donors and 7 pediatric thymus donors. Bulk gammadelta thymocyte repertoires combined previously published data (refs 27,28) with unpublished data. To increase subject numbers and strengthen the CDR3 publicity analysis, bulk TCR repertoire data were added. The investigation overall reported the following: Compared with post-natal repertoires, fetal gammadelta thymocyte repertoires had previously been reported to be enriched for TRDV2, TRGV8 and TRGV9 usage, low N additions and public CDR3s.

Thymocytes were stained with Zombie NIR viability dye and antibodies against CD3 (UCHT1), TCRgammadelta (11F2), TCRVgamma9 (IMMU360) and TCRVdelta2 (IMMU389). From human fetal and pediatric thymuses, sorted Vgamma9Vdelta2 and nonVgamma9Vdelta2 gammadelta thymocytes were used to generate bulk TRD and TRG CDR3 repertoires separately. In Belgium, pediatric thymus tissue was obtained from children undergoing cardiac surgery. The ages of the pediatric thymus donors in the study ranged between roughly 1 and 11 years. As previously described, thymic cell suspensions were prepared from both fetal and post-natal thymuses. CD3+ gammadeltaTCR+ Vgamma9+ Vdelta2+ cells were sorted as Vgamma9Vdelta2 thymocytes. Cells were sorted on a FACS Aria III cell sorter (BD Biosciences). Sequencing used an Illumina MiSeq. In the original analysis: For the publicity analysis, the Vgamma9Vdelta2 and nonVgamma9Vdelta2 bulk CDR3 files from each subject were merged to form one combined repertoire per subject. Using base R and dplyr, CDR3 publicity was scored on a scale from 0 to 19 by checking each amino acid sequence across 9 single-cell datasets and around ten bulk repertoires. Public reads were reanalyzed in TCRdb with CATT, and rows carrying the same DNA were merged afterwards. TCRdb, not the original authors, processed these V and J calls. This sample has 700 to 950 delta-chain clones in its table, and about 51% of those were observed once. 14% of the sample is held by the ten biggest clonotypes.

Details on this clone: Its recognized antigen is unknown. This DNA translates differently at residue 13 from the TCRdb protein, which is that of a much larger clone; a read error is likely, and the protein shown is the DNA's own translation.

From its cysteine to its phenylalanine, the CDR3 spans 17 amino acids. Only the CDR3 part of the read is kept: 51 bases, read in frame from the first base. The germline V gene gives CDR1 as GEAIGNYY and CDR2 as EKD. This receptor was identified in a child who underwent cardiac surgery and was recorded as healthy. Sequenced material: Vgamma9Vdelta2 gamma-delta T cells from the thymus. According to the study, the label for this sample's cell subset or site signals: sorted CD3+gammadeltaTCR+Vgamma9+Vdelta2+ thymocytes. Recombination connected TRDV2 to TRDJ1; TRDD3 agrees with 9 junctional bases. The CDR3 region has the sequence CACDTGTGGRYTEKLIF. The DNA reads TGTGCCTGTGACACCGGTACTGGGGGAAGGTACACCGAAAAACTCATCTTT.